This T cell receptor beta chain stems from a study of blood T cell repertoires in COVID-19. The wider study: Donors in the United States, Italy and Spain gave samples during acute or convalescent COVID-19. T cells, B-cell-depleted T cells, or PBMCs provided the cDNA or gDNA that served as material.

V trimming: 4 bases; J trimming: 4 bases; junction bases outside the gene matches: 6. Germline CDR1 SGHKS, CDR2 YYEKEE (reference sequence). This CDR3 is 16 amino acids long. Here immunoSEQ multiplex PCR was the method, and the copy in TCRdb shows in-frame clones only, minus some. The sample consists of around 140,000 clones, approximately 80% of them appearing once. This chain joins TRBV5-5 and TRBJ2-5; 14 nucleotides line up with TRBD2. This sequence originates from a man aged 60 to 75 with active or convalescent COVID-19. Sequenced material: peripheral blood. CDR3 sequence (DNA): TGTGCCAGCAGCCTATGGACTAGCGGGAGGAGAGAGACCCAGTACTTC. This gives the protein CASSLWTSGRRETQYF.